The rows below give T cell receptor beta chains drawn from one sample of a study of PD-L1 blockade in urothelial cancer. Using immunoSEQ multiplex PCR, the repertoire was profiled, and TCRdb retains in-frame clones only, with some absent. The table records about 50,000 clones, 84% of them present only once. Specimen: PBMCs, collected around atezolizumab (anti-PD-L1) treatment. These TCRs come from an older man with urothelial cancer. The CDR3 runs from the conserved cysteine through the conserved F or W.

V gene | CDR3 protein
TRBV6-4 | CASSGTGNYGYTF
TRBV11-2 | CASSLDKTVTGELFF
TRBV14 | CASSRTSGRSDSPLHF
TRBV12-5 | CASGSSSSGGPKAQQNEQFF
TRBV11-2 | CASSLHPGQGYEQYF
TRBV7-9 | CASSSSGSRGQPQHF
TRBV23-1 | CARLRAGGVGETQYF
TRBV11-3 | CASSLGGRCNYGYTF
TRBV15 | CATSRDRAFYGYTF
TRBV7-2 | CASSRDSLGDIQYF
TRBV2 | CASSEGKNSGANVLTF
TRBV10-1 | CATGTGGRTYNSPLHF
TRBV4-3 | CASSQDTGYGRRNEQYF
TRBV28 | CASSFLGHYGYTF
TRBV7-3 | CASSLDPAGGRNTGELFF
TRBV28 | CASSDPQGRGYGYTF
TRBV7-2 | CASSLLRGQDSPLHF
TRBV15 | CATSRARYYNEQFF
TRBV6-6 | CASSYGRVVNEQFF
TRBV6-6 | CASTQGRHSRDEQYF
TRBV7-3 | CASSPSQGRSTEAFF
TRBV5-3 | CARSWGTGAGYGYTF
TRBV28 | CASASWEQYF
TRBV5-1 | CASSLARQVDEQFF
TRBV7-9 | CASSLELGVSYNEQFF
TRBV4-2 | CASSPKAGTGNTIYF
TRBV6-1 | CASSEEEGEDF
TRBV6-1 | CASSGGAGGGNQPQHF
TRBV11-3 | CASSGAGNTDTQYF
TRBV5-1 | CASSLGYRESGELFF